This TCR beta chain was recovered during a study of cytomegalovirus exposure and HLA in healthy donors. Study-level information: Around 180 million T cells yielded more than 90 million unique TCR beta sequences, as an earlier analysis found. In an early release, HLA-typed donors contributed approximately 82 million unique TCR sequences.

These donors counted as nominally healthy when sampled, but unrecorded immune exposures were likely. Use of 60 Vbeta and 13 Jbeta primers characterized the PCR. Sequenced by immunoSEQ multiplex PCR; TCRdb stores in-frame clones only, minus some. The table has about 130,000 clones, 70% to 80% seen once. Source material: PBMCs. The sequence was collected from a man younger than 35 in good health and CMV-seronegative.

The CDR3 nucleotides read TGTGCCAGCAGCCCAGGGACAGGCCGGGGCTACACCTTC. This gives the protein CASSPGTGRGYTF. The chain couples TRBV28 to TRBJ1-2, with TRBD1 identical over 8 bases. With 6 bases clipped from V and 8 bases from J, the junction kept 8 bases outside the gene matches. Germline loops: CDR1 MDHEN, CDR2 SYDVKM. There are 13 residues in the CDR3.